This entry features one T cell receptor beta chain sequence. The data derive from a study of blood T cell repertoires in COVID-19. Losses at the gene ends were 3 bases for V and 7 bases for J; bases not matched to a gene: 7. Per germline, CDR1 LGHDT and CDR2 YNNKEL (reference sequence). This CDR3 region has 14 residues. The repertoire was sequenced with immunoSEQ multiplex PCR; TCRdb's copy has only in-frame clones and lacks some. In the table there are just over 300,000 clones, approximately 85% of which are singletons. Sequencing input: PBMCs or T cells enriched from blood (not recorded which). This chain uses TRBV3-1 (or the pseudogene TRBV3-2) with TRBJ1-1; 8 bases fit TRBD1. The TCR sequence derives from a man younger than 45 who had recovered from COVID-19. CDR3 coding DNA: TGTGCCAGCAGCCAGGCTCAGGGGGCTGATGAAGCTTTCTTT. Its protein is CASSQAQGADEAFF.